A single sample gave rise to the 29 T cell receptor beta chains below, sequenced in a study of blood T cell repertoires in COVID-19. Profiled with immunoSEQ multiplex PCR; TCRdb holds only in-frame clones, not every one. The table has approximately 300,000 clones, 90% to 95% seen once. Sequenced: PBMCs or T cells enriched from blood (not recorded which). All receptors derive from a woman aged 25 to 45 who had been exposed to COVID-19.

The chain carries TRBV5-1 and TRBJ2-2, with TRBD1 matching 10 bases. The CDR3 runs to 19 residues. The trim removed 5 bases at V and 0 bases at J, leaving 13 bases unmatched. Per the germline V gene, CDR1 is SGHRS and CDR2 is YFSETQ. CDR3 in amino acids: CASRAGTGVFGANTGELFF. CDR3 nucleotide sequence: TGCGCCAGCAGGGCCGGGACAGGGGTGTTCGGCGCGAACACCGGGGAGCTGTTTTTT. Full variable domain (outside the CDR3, taken from reference TRBV5-1 and TRBJ2-2): KAGVTQTPRYLIKTRGQQVTLSCSPISGHRSVSWYQQTPGQGLQFLFEYFSETQRNKGNFPGRFSGRQFSNSRSEMNVSTLELGDSALYLCASRAGTGVFGANTGELFFGEGSRLTVL.

The chain has TRBV7-9 and TRBJ2-5, with 7 bases fitting TRBD1. CDR1 SEHNR and CDR2 FQNEAQ come from the germline V gene (reference sequence). This CDR3 is 15 amino acids long. V gave up 6 bases and J gave up 0 bases; unmatched junction bases: 7. The DNA of the CDR3 is TGTGCCAGCAGAATAACCGGGACAGACCAAGAGACCCAGTACTTC. This gives the protein CASRITGTDQETQYF.

The V and J genes are TRBV5-1 and TRBJ2-6, with 7 bases that match TRBD1. V was pared by 6 bases and J by 0 bases, with 3 bases of the junction left unmatched. In germline, CDR1 is SGHRS, CDR2 YFSETQ. The CDR3 length is 15 residues. The CDR3 region is CASTGQSSGANVLTF. Written as DNA, the CDR3 is TGCGCCAGCACGGGACAGAGCTCTGGGGCCAACGTCCTGACTTTC.

The chain carries TRBV25-1 and TRBJ2-7; D remains unclear. This CDR3 is 13 amino acids long. Trimming stripped 2 bases from V and 4 bases from J, with 9 bases between. CDR1 and CDR2 (germline): MGHDK, SYGVNS. Here the CDR3 reads CASSENNPYEQYF. The CDR3 DNA reads as TGTGCCAGCAGTGAAAACAACCCTTACGAGCAGTACTTC.

V gene TRBV6-2 or TRBV6-3 combines with J gene TRBJ1-1, with D unresolved. With 3 bases removed from V and 3 bases from J, the gap between germline ends came to 5 bases. This CDR3 has 12 amino acids. Germline CDR1 is MNHEY and CDR2 is SVGEGT. CDR3 coding DNA: TGTGCCAGCAGTTATATTGACACTGAAGCTTTCTTT. It codes for CASSYIDTEAFF.

V is TRBV7-9 and J is TRBJ1-1; perhaps TRBD1 as D (6 bases). The CDR3 sequence is 15 residues long. Germline-derived CDR1 and CDR2 are SEHNR and FQNEAQ (reference sequence). V was pared by 5 bases and J by 2 bases, with 15 bases between. This CDR3 reads CASSAIEGVNTEAFF. CDR3 coding DNA: TGTGCCAGCAGCGCCATTGAGGGGGTAAACACTGAAGCTTTCTTT. Full variable domain (missing parts from reference TRBV7-9 and TRBJ1-1): DTGVSQNPRHKITKRGQNVTFRCDPISEHNRLYWYRQTLGQGPEFLTYFQNEAQLEKSRLLSDRFSAERPKGSFSTLEIQRTEQGDSAMYLCASSAIEGVNTEAFFGQGTRLTVV.

The chain uses TRBV10-3 and TRBJ1-1; TRBD1 agrees at 7 bases. The ends lost 6 bases at V and 3 bases at J; junction bases unmatched: 7. CDR3 length: 14 residues. Germline V CDR1 and CDR2: ENHRY, SYGVKD. The CDR3 DNA sequence: TGTGCCATCAGCCAGAAGGGGGCTGACACTGAAGCTTTCTTT. Protein: CAISQKGADTEAFF.

The V and J genes are TRBV5-4 and TRBJ2-3, with no clear D. V lost 0 bases to trimming and J lost 2 bases, with 10 bases between them. From germline, CDR1 is SGHNT and CDR2 YYREEE (reference sequence). The CDR3 runs 15 residues. CDR3 in amino acids: CASSLDRTTTDTQYF. CDR3 nucleotides: TGTGCCAGCAGCTTGGACCGCACTACCACAGATACGCAGTATTTT.

This clone was seen only once. This chain connects TRBV28 to TRBJ1-5; no firm D call. With 6 bases removed from V and 4 bases from J, the gap between germline ends came to 7 bases. The CDR3 is 12 amino acids. Germline V lookup: CDR1 MDHEN, CDR2 SYDVKM. DNA of the CDR3: TGTGCCAGCAGGGTCACTAATCAGCCCCAGCATTTT. Translated: CASRVTNQPQHF.

V gene TRBV3-1 (or the pseudogene TRBV3-2) combines with J gene TRBJ2-1; D possibly corresponds to TRBD2 (6 bases). Trimming removed 1 base from V and 3 bases from J, with 16 bases in between. The germline V gene has CDR1 LGHDT and CDR2 YNNKEL (reference sequence). The CDR3 has 17 amino acids. CDR3 in DNA: TGTGCCAGCAGCCAAGGCTGGTGGTTAGCGGACTACAATGAGCAGTTCTTC. It is translated as CASSQGWWLADYNEQFF.

This chain connects TRBV3-1 (or the pseudogene TRBV3-2) to TRBJ1-2; the D gene is possibly TRBD1 (5 bases). Germline loops: CDR1 LGHDT, CDR2 YNNKEL (reference sequence). Trimming removed 3 bases from V and 10 bases from J, with 9 bases in between. The CDR3 length is 11 residues. CDR3 region: CASSHLGDYTF. CDR3 nucleotide sequence: TGTGCCAGCAGCCACTTAGGGGACTACACCTTC.

This sequence joins TRBV28 and TRBJ1-1, with D possibly matching TRBD1 (5 bases). V was cut by 2 bases and J by 0 bases, with 13 bases left in between. Germline values: CDR1 MDHEN, CDR2 SYDVKM. This CDR3 has 16 amino acids. The CDR3 loop reads CASSLRDSSMNTEAFF. For the CDR3, the DNA is TGTGCCAGCAGTTTAAGAGACAGCTCCATGAACACTGAAGCTTTCTTT. The entire variable domain, with the rest obtained from reference TRBV28 and TRBJ1-1, is as follows: DVKVTQSSRYLVKRTGEKVFLECVQDMDHENMFWYRQDPGLGLRLIYFSYDVKMKEKGDIPEGYSVSREKKERFSLILESASTNQTSMYLCASSLRDSSMNTEAFFGQGTRLTVV.

Here the CDR3 DNA reads TGTGCCAGCGCCGAAGCGGGCCTAGCCAAAAACATTCAGTACTTC. Residues: CASAEAGLAKNIQYF. V usage is TRBV6-5 and J usage is TRBJ2-4, with TRBD2 as a possible D gene (6 bases). The V end lost 8 bases, the J end lost 0 bases, and 14 bases lay between the germline ends. Germline-derived CDR1 and CDR2 are MNHEY and SVGAGI. CDR3 length equals 15 residues.

This clone was counted a few times. This chain connects TRBV4-2 to TRBJ1-2; D unresolved. The CDR3 covers 13 residues. Trimming stripped 2 bases from V and 3 bases from J, with 7 bases between. Germline V gene lookup returns CDR1 LGHNA and CDR2 YNFKEQ. This chain's CDR3 is CASSQSQDYGYTF. For the CDR3, the DNA is TGTGCCAGCAGCCAATCCCAGGACTATGGCTACACCTTC.

This chain uses TRBV7-2 with TRBJ1-6; 9 bases align to TRBD1. The CDR3 spans 15 residues. In germline, CDR1 is SGHTA, CDR2 FQGNSA. Losses at the gene ends were 2 bases for V and 9 bases for J; bases not matched to a gene: 5. The CDR3 here is CASSLLTGGGSPLHF. DNA for the CDR3: TGTGCCAGCAGCTTACTTACAGGGGGCGGTTCACCCCTCCACTTT.

The CDR3 reads CASSFRRTGGYEQYF. The CDR3, as DNA: TGTGCCAGCAGCTTTAGACGGACAGGGGGCTACGAGCAGTACTTC. The chain employs TRBV11-2 and TRBJ2-7, with 10 positions matching TRBD1. Germline V CDR1 and CDR2: SGHAT, FQNNGV. The CDR3 contains 15 residues. The ends lost 3 bases at V and 3 bases at J; junction bases unmatched: 5. The whole variable domain, filled in from reference TRBV11-2 and TRBJ2-7, reads EAGVAQSPRYKIIEKRQSVAFWCNPISGHATLYWYQQILGQGPKLLIQFQNNGVVDDSQLPKDRFSAERLKGVDSTLKIQPAKLEDSAVYLCASSFRRTGGYEQYFGPGTRLTVT.

The rearrangement uses TRBV6-5 and TRBJ2-5; possibly TRBD2 for D (6 bases). The CDR3 runs 15 residues. Germline-derived CDR1 and CDR2 are MNHEY and SVGAGI. Between the trimmed V and J ends, which lost 0 bases and 5 bases, there was a span of 13 bases. The CDR3 nucleotides are TGTGCCAGCAGTTACTCGGGCAGGGCGGGGGAGACCCAGTACTTC. It yields the protein CASSYSGRAGETQYF.

V is TRBV2 and J is TRBJ2-2; a possible D gene is TRBD2 (6 bases). The CDR3 runs 15 residues. Trimming took off 4 bases at V and 4 bases at J, with 13 bases between the two ends. Germline V gene data show CDR1 as SNHLY and CDR2 as FYNNEI. The CDR3 region has the DNA TGTGCCAGCAGTGTTGCGGGGACTCTCACCGGGGAGCTGTTTTTT. Its translation: CASSVAGTLTGELFF.

The gene calls are TRBV3-1 (or the pseudogene TRBV3-2) and TRBJ1-3, with 9 bases identical to TRBD1. The CDR3 is 16 residues long. V was pared by 4 bases and J by 4 bases, with 8 bases of the junction left unmatched. Germline V gene lookup returns CDR1 LGHDT and CDR2 YNNKEL (reference sequence). The CDR3 region is CASSPQQGAAGNTIYF. Written as DNA, the CDR3 is TGTGCCAGCAGCCCTCAACAGGGGGCCGCGGGAAACACCATATATTTT.

About this clone itself: Distinct nucleotide sequences in the sample also encode this CDR3. The chain recombines TRBV3-1 (or the pseudogene TRBV3-2) with TRBJ1-2, with a weak D call TRBD1 (5 bases). V was pared by 2 bases and J by 1 base, with 5 bases between. There are 13 residues in the CDR3. Germline CDR1 and CDR2: LGHDT and YNNKEL (reference sequence). In DNA form, the CDR3 reads TGTGCCAGCAGCCAACAGGGTAACTATGGCTACACCTTC. Translating gives CASSQQGNYGYTF.

Note on this clone: Other nucleotide sequences in the sample specify the same CDR3. This chain connects TRBV18 to TRBJ1-1; 7 nucleotides align to TRBD1. V lost 3 bases, J lost 6 bases, and 1 base stayed unmatched. This CDR3 spans 12 amino acids. Germline CDR1 reads KGHSH; CDR2 reads LQKENI. CDR3 DNA sequence: TGTGCCAGCTCACCGCAGGGGGCTGAAGCTTTCTTT. Protein product: CASSPQGAEAFF.

V usage is TRBV9 and J usage is TRBJ1-6; tentatively, D is TRBD1 (5 bases). Per the germline V gene, CDR1 is SGDLS and CDR2 is YYNGEE. This CDR3 has 16 residues. Trimming pared 3 bases from V and 7 bases from J, leaving 17 bases between. The CDR3 DNA reads TGTGCCAGCAGCGCCAGAAGCCCGACAGAGAATTCACCCCTCCACTTT. Amino acid sequence: CASSARSPTENSPLHF.

This clone was detected only once. DNA of the CDR3: TGTGCCAGTACTATGACAGGGTTGTGGTTCTATAGCAATCAGCCCCAGCATTTT. This gives the protein CASTMTGLWFYSNQPQHF. This chain uses TRBV19 with TRBJ1-5, with 7 bases matching TRBD1. The J segment lost 0 bases and the V segment lost 7 bases, leaving 15 bases of the junction unmatched. The CDR3 runs to 18 residues. Germline assignment: CDR1 LNHDA and CDR2 SQIVND (reference sequence).

Regarding this clone: One end of the junction fails to match germline, which may point to a read error. J is TRBJ2-5 and V is TRBV6-1, with D unclear. Germline assignment: CDR1 MNHNS and CDR2 SASEGT. This CDR3 region has 15 residues. The CDR3 region has the DNA TGTGCCAGCAGTGAAGGCTTGGCCAACCAAGAGGCCCAGTACTTC. It yields the protein CASSEGLANQEAQYF.

In DNA form, the CDR3 reads TGCGCCAGCAGCTCGACATCAAGGGAGCAGTACTTC. Translation: CASSSTSREQYF. The chain combines TRBV5-1 with TRBJ2-7, with D unclear. Germline V gives CDR1 SGHRS, CDR2 YFSETQ. This CDR3 contains 12 residues. Trimming pared 3 bases from V and 7 bases from J, leaving 11 bases between. The full variable domain, its missing parts supplied by reference TRBV5-1 and TRBJ2-7, is KAGVTQTPRYLIKTRGQQVTLSCSPISGHRSVSWYQQTPGQGLQFLFEYFSETQRNKGNFPGRFSGRQFSNSRSEMNVSTLELGDSALYLCASSSTSREQYFGPGTRLTVT.

V usage is TRBV5-1 and J usage is TRBJ1-2; no firm D call. Deletions cut 7 bases from V and 2 bases from J, with 27 bases between. This CDR3 spans 18 amino acids. Germline CDR1 SGHRS, CDR2 YFSETQ. The CDR3 DNA reads TGCGCCAGCGGAGGTCCGGAATTGGGGAGGGTGGGCAACTATGGCTACACCTTC. This codes for CASGGPELGRVGNYGYTF.

This rearrangement joins TRBV6-5 to TRBJ1-5; unclear D gene. This CDR3 spans 13 amino acids. V was pared by 3 bases and J by 3 bases, with 6 bases between. Germline loops: CDR1 MNHEY, CDR2 SVGAGI. Here the CDR3 reads CASSYSVNQPQHF. The CDR3 coding sequence is TGTGCCAGCAGTTATTCTGTCAATCAGCCCCAGCATTTT.

The chain carries TRBV7-9 and TRBJ1-2; possibly TRBD1 for D (6 bases). The CDR3 spans 14 residues. Germline lookup yields CDR1 SEHNR and CDR2 FQNEAQ (reference sequence). Trimming stripped 1 base from V and 6 bases from J, with 12 bases between. CDR3 region: CASSLEIGGNGYTF. In DNA, the CDR3 is TGTGCCAGCAGCTTAGAGATAGGGGGTAATGGCTACACCTTC.

The J gene is TRBJ1-4, the V gene TRBV4-3, with D possibly being TRBD1 (6 bases). V was shortened by 0 bases and J by 5 bases, with 13 bases between the two germline ends. Per the germline V gene, CDR1 is LGHNA and CDR2 is YSLEER. The CDR3 has 16 amino acids. The CDR3 protein is CASSQDLYRANEKLFF. CDR3 nucleotides: TGCGCCAGCAGCCAAGATTTATACAGGGCCAATGAAAAACTGTTTTTT.